The 3 T cell receptor beta chains below were found in one sample sequenced in a study of T cell repertoires in cytomegalovirus infection. TCRdb used MiXCR to reprocess the reads, holding one entry per CDR3 protein. The sample holds 800,000 to 950,000 distinct CDR3 sequences, roughly 33% seen once. Their antigen targets remain unknown. This specimen was cultured CD8+ T cells from PBMCs, taken from culture after CMV antigen stimulation. These receptor sequences come from a human donor in good health (CMV status not recorded). Some clones in this sample may be carry-over from other donors' samples.

V gene TRBV7-2 combines with J gene TRBJ2-1; the match to TRBD1 covers 9 bases. Germline V CDR1 and CDR2: SGHTA, FQGNSA. This CDR3 is 15 amino acids long. Unmatched junction bases numbered 5, after V lost 5 bases and J lost 3 bases. The CDR3 reads CASSGQGWVYNEQFF. The CDR3 bases are TGTGCCAGCAGCGGACAGGGGTGGGTCTACAATGAGCAGTTCTTC.

The rearrangement links TRBV19 to TRBJ1-2; D perhaps matches TRBD1 (6 bases). This CDR3 contains 11 residues. Between the trimmed V and J ends, which lost 11 bases and 8 bases, there was a span of 15 bases. Germline V CDR1 and CDR2: LNHDA, SQIVND (reference sequence). The CDR3 is CAGRGPRGYTF. CDR3 DNA sequence: TGTGCCGGGCGGGGGCCCCGAGGCTACACCTTC.

This clonotype was detected many times. This chain uses TRBV7-9 with TRBJ2-7; no clear D. With 7 bases removed from V and 0 bases from J, the gap between germline ends came to 7 bases. The germline V gene encodes CDR1 SEHNR and CDR2 FQNEAQ (reference sequence). The CDR3 runs to 12 residues. This chain's CDR3 is CASKGSSYEQYV. The CDR3 region has the DNA TGTGCCAGCAAAGGTAGCTCCTACGAGCAGTACGTC.